This T cell receptor beta chain was found in a study of T cell responses to AZD1222 COVID-19 vaccine. The germline V gene encodes CDR1 MNHEY and CDR2 SVGEGT. The CDR3 runs 12 residues. V lost 4 bases, J lost 1 base, and 4 bases lay in between. Here immunoSEQ multiplex PCR was the method, and the copy in TCRdb shows in-frame clones only, minus some. The top ten hold roughly 9.8% of the sample, which has 200,000 or so clones, about 94% seen once. The specimen comprised peripheral blood, sampled on day 0 of AZD1222 vaccination. The receptor was isolated from an adult in good health. This chain uses TRBV6-2 or TRBV6-3 with TRBJ1-1; D ambiguous. The CDR3 reads CASSLSNTEAFF. For the CDR3, the DNA is TGTGCCAGCAGTTTGTCGAACACTGAAGCTTTCTTT.